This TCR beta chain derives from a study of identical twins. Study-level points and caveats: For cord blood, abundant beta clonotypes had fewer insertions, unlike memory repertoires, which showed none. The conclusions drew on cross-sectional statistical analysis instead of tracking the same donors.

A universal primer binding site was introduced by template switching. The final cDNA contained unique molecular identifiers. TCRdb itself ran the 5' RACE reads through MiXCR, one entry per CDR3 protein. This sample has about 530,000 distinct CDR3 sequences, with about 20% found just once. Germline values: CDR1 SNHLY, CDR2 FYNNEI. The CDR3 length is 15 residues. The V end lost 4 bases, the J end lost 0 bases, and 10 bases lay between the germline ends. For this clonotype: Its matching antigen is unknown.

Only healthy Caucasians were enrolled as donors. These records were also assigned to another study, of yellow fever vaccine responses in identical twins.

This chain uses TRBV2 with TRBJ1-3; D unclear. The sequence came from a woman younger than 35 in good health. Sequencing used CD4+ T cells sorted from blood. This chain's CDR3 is CASSGRQISGNTIYF. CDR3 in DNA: TGTGCCAGCAGTGGACGTCAAATCTCTGGAAACACCATATATTTT.